This TCR beta chain was sequenced during a study of T cell responses to AZD1222 COVID-19 vaccine (dated by TCRdb to about 2021). Concerning the study at large: A total of approximately 250 trial participants underwent TCR sequencing, of whom 200 to 220 had received two doses of AZD1222 and around 25 had received two doses of the MenACWY control vaccine. Trial participants were enrolled by age into subgroups of 18-55, 56-69 and 70-plus years, and roughly 150, 30 and 60 TCR-sequenced participants, respectively, were included in these subgroups. Paper-wide results and their limitations: The whole spike protein was spanned by vaccine-associated CD4 TCRs, and dominant responses were seen in regions 160-218 and 743-854. Because no day 14 peak-response samples were available, the repertoires could be characterized only after the peak T cell response. Participants were mostly white British, with more females than males. The authors suggested clonal diversity may have been underestimated. Conclusions about previously exposed vaccinees were limited because only a handful of AZD1222 recipients were SARS-CoV-2 seropositive at baseline. Nearly half of unique spike-specific TCRs reportedly recognized epitopes outside regions mutated in the B.1.351 and B.1.1.7 variants. After two AZD1222 doses, both the breadth and the depth of spike-specific TCRs were significantly higher than at day 0 and than in MenACWY recipients. In the small 56-69-year group, the increase in depth fell short of significance, most likely because of low power.

The CDR3 regions of human TCRbeta chains were subjected to immunosequencing. Per the original workflow: Repertoire TCRs were matched against a reference library of SARS-CoV-2-specific TCRs generated with the MIRA antigen-specificity platform. Breadth meant the fraction of unique TCRs that were SARS-CoV-2-associated, whereas depth meant the fraction of total T cells that were SARS-CoV-2-associated. Using the MIRA data, each spike-specific TCR was mapped to the spike region that the TCR reacts to and placed in a CD4 or CD8 class. Log10-transformed breadth and depth values were compared by one-way ANOVA with Sidak's multiple comparisons tests. Sourced from immuneACCESS, this table was stored by TCRdb with only in-frame sequences that have V and J called. A share of the clones is absent; for the studies checked, an unresolved V gene accounts for under half, and the remainder has no known explanation. V, J and clone size are those of that table, while D and trimming were read from the DNA. The sample table lists some 170,000 clones, around 89% of them with a count of one. The ten largest make up approximately 4% of the sample.

As to this clone: Its recognized antigen is unknown. No qualities accompany the bases; no much larger clone lies one base away.

Reading from cysteine to phenylalanine, the CDR3 counts 13 amino acids. Of the read, only the CDR3 DNA is kept; its 39 bases are in frame from base 1. Looking up the germline V gene (reference sequence) yields CDR1 LNHDA and CDR2 SQIVND. V drops 4 bases and J drops 6 bases, leaving 10 bases in between. Interpreted using the paper, the time point label stands for: about 28 days (+/-7) after the second vaccine dose. Interpreted using the paper, the treatment or condition label stands for: meningococcal conjugate vaccine given as trial control. The vaccinee samples were drawn from two UK trials, COV001 and COV002, one of which was a single-blind randomized controlled phase 2/3 trial testing AZD1222 (ChAdOx1 nCoV-19) in healthy adults. Trial participant PBMC samples were collected at day 0 and day 28 after the second dose for TCRbeta chain sequencing.

The sequence links TRBV19 to TRBJ1-5, with TRBD1 perhaps the D gene, on 6 matching bases. The input for sequencing was peripheral blood, taken 28 days after the second dose of the MenACWY control vaccine. The TCR sequence derives from an adult who received the MenACWY meningococcal vaccine as a control. The CDR3 reads as follows: CASSNDRRQPQHF. The nucleotide sequence reads TGTGCCAGTAGTAATGACAGGCGTCAGCCCCAGCATTTT.